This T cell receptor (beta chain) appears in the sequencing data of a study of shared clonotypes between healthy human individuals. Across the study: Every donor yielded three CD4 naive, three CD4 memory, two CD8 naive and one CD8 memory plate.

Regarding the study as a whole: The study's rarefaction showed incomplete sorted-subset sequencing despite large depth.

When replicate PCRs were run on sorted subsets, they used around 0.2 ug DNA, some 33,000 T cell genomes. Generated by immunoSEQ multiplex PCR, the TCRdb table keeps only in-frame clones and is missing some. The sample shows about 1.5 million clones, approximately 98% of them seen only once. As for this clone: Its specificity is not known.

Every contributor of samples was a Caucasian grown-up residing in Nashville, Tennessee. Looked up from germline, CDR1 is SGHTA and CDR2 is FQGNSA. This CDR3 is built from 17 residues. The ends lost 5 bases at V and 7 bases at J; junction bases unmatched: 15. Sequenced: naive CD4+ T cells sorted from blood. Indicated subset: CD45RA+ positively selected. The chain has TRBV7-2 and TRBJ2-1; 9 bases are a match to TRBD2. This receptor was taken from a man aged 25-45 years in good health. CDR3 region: CASSPRHSGRMGNEQFF. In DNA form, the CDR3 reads TGTGCCAGCAGCCCCCGTCATAGCGGGAGAATGGGTAATGAGCAGTTCTTC.